This is a list of T cell receptor beta chains from one sample in a study of shared clonotypes between healthy human individuals. TCRdb's copy holds only in-frame clones and misses some; the assay was immunoSEQ multiplex PCR. The sample shows some 490,000 clones, more than 65% of them seen only once. The sequenced sample was PBMCs. The source is a woman aged 40 to 50 in good health. Some clones in this sample may be carry-over from other donors' samples. Both conserved end residues are part of each CDR3. D genes are given only for firm matches. Clone size is not always given. Where it is, it says once, few, many or a class for expanded clones.

d_call: TRBD2
v_call: TRBV7-2
clone_size: .
j_call: TRBJ2-1
cdr3_nt: TGTGCCAGCAGCCCTGGGACTACCCCTAGGGGTGAGCAGTTCTTC
cdr3_aa: CASSPGTTPRGEQFF

d_call: .
v_call: TRBV28
clone_size: once
j_call: TRBJ2-7
cdr3_nt: TGTGCCAGCAGTCTCACGTGGGGACACGTCTCCTACGAGCAGTACTTC
cdr3_aa: CASSLTWGHVSYEQYF

d_call: TRBD2
v_call: TRBV28
clone_size: .
j_call: TRBJ2-1
cdr3_nt: TGTGCCAGCAGTTCAAGGACTAGCGGGAGCAATGAGCAGTTCTTC
cdr3_aa: CASSSRTSGSNEQFF

d_call: .
v_call: TRBV11-2
clone_size: few
j_call: TRBJ2-7
cdr3_nt: TGTGCCAGCAGCAATAGGGACAACTACGAGCAGTACTTC
cdr3_aa: CASSNRDNYEQYF

d_call: .
v_call: TRBV2
clone_size: .
j_call: TRBJ1-5
cdr3_nt: TGTGCCAGCAGTGACAGGGTTTCAGGGAATCAGCCCCAGCATTTT
cdr3_aa: CASSDRVSGNQPQHF

d_call: .
v_call: TRBV30
clone_size: .
j_call: TRBJ2-2
cdr3_nt: TGTGCCTCCCAACGGGCAGGGACCGGGGAGCTGTTTTTT
cdr3_aa: CASQRAGTGELFF

d_call: TRBD2
v_call: TRBV7-2
clone_size: .
j_call: TRBJ2-1
cdr3_nt: TGTGCCAGCAGCTCCGGACTAGCGGGAGTAGATGAGCAGTTCTTC
cdr3_aa: CASSSGLAGVDEQFF

d_call: TRBD2
v_call: TRBV7-2
clone_size: .
j_call: TRBJ2-7
cdr3_nt: TGTGCCAGCAGCTTTTTCGGCGGGAGGGGGTCGTACGAGCAGTACTTC
cdr3_aa: CASSFFGGRGSYEQYF

d_call: .
v_call: TRBV15
clone_size: .
j_call: TRBJ2-1
cdr3_nt: TGTGCCACCAGCGGACTGGCGGGAAAATCCTACAATGAGCAGTTCTTC
cdr3_aa: CATSGLAGKSYNEQFF

d_call: TRBD2
v_call: TRBV11-3
clone_size: .
j_call: TRBJ2-1
cdr3_nt: TGTGCCAGCAGCTCCGGGACTAGCGGGAGTATAGAGTTCTTC
cdr3_aa: CASSSGTSGSIEFF

d_call: TRBD2
v_call: TRBV5-1
clone_size: .
j_call: TRBJ2-3
cdr3_nt: TGCGCCAGCAGCTCGAGCGGGAGGCCAGATACGCAGTATTTT
cdr3_aa: CASSSSGRPDTQYF

d_call: .
v_call: TRBV7-9
clone_size: .
j_call: TRBJ1-1
cdr3_nt: TGTGCCAGCAGCTCCCTCGGGGCTCCGAACACTGAAGCTTTCTTT
cdr3_aa: CASSSLGAPNTEAFF

d_call: .
v_call: TRBV5-8
clone_size: .
j_call: TRBJ1-1
cdr3_nt: TGTGCCAGCAGCATCGCCCGACACATTCTATTGAACACTGAAGCTTTCTTT
cdr3_aa: CASSIARHILLNTEAFF

d_call: .
v_call: TRBV10-2
clone_size: .
j_call: TRBJ2-5
cdr3_nt: TGCGCTGGCGGAGGAAGCAAAGAGACCCAGTACTTC
cdr3_aa: CAGGGSKETQYF

d_call: .
v_call: TRBV10-3
clone_size: once
j_call: TRBJ2-5
cdr3_nt: TGTGCCATCAGTGTTCGCAGTCAAGAGACCCAGTACTTC
cdr3_aa: CAISVRSQETQYF

d_call: TRBD2
v_call: TRBV7-2
clone_size: few
j_call: TRBJ2-3
cdr3_nt: TGTGCCAGCAGCTCCGGACTAGTGAGGGATACGCAGTATTTT
cdr3_aa: CASSSGLVRDTQYF

d_call: .
v_call: TRBV5-4
clone_size: .
j_call: TRBJ1-2
cdr3_nt: TGTGCCAGCAGCTTGCGGGAGGGAGGAAACTATGGCTACACCTTC
cdr3_aa: CASSLREGGNYGYTF

d_call: TRBD2
v_call: TRBV28
clone_size: .
j_call: TRBJ2-1
cdr3_nt: TGTGCCAGCAGTTTGGGACTAGCGGAATACAATGAGCAGTTCTTC
cdr3_aa: CASSLGLAEYNEQFF

d_call: TRBD2
v_call: TRBV7-9
clone_size: .
j_call: TRBJ2-7
cdr3_nt: TGTGCCAGCAGCTTGGCGGGAGGAGGCGAGCAGTACTTC
cdr3_aa: CASSLAGGGEQYF

d_call: .
v_call: TRBV28
clone_size: .
j_call: TRBJ2-7
cdr3_nt: TGTGCCAGCAGTTACGGACGGGTCTACGAGCAGTACTTC
cdr3_aa: CASSYGRVYEQYF

d_call: TRBD1
v_call: TRBV28
clone_size: .
j_call: TRBJ1-5
cdr3_nt: TGTGCCAGCAGTCCCTGGACAGGGTATAGCAATCAGCCCCAGCATTTT
cdr3_aa: CASSPWTGYSNQPQHF

d_call: TRBD2
v_call: TRBV4-2
clone_size: .
j_call: TRBJ2-7
cdr3_nt: TGTGCCAGCAGCCAAGAAGGAGAGCTAGCGGAGTCCTACGAGCAGTACTTC
cdr3_aa: CASSQEGELAESYEQYF

d_call: .
v_call: TRBV18
clone_size: .
j_call: TRBJ2-7
cdr3_nt: TGTGCCAGCTCACCTTTGACTGGGAGCTACGAGCAGTACTTC
cdr3_aa: CASSPLTGSYEQYF

d_call: TRBD2
v_call: TRBV5-8
clone_size: .
j_call: TRBJ2-3
cdr3_nt: TGTGCCAGCAGCCACGGGACTATCGCAGATACGCAGTATTTT
cdr3_aa: CASSHGTIADTQYF

d_call: TRBD2
v_call: TRBV7-2
clone_size: .
j_call: TRBJ2-7
cdr3_nt: TGTGCCAGCAGCTTAGTGGCTAGCGGGACATACGAGCAGTACTTC
cdr3_aa: CASSLVASGTYEQYF

d_call: .
v_call: TRBV9
clone_size: .
j_call: TRBJ1-1
cdr3_nt: TGTGCCAGCAGCGCGGGACCTAACACTGAAGCTTTCTTT
cdr3_aa: CASSAGPNTEAFF

d_call: TRBD1
v_call: TRBV11-3
clone_size: .
j_call: TRBJ2-5
cdr3_nt: TGTGCCAGCAGCTTAGGCCCGGGACAGGGGGCCGGGGAGACCCAGTACTTC
cdr3_aa: CASSLGPGQGAGETQYF

d_call: .
v_call: TRBV30
clone_size: .
j_call: TRBJ2-5
cdr3_nt: TGTGCCTGGAGTGTATATCGGGGCCAAGAGACCCAGTACTTC
cdr3_aa: CAWSVYRGQETQYF

d_call: TRBD2
v_call: TRBV15
clone_size: .
j_call: TRBJ2-1
cdr3_nt: TGTGCCACCAGCAGAGGTCCTAGCGGGCCCGACAATGAGCAGTTCTTC
cdr3_aa: CATSRGPSGPDNEQFF

d_call: TRBD1
v_call: TRBV7-9
clone_size: .
j_call: TRBJ2-3
cdr3_nt: TGTGCCAGCACCCAGAGGGACAGTAGCACAGATACGCAGTATTTT
cdr3_aa: CASTQRDSSTDTQYF

d_call: .
v_call: TRBV19
clone_size: .
j_call: TRBJ2-5
cdr3_nt: TGTGCCAGTAGTCATAGAGAGACCCAGTACTTC
cdr3_aa: CASSHRETQYF

d_call: TRBD1
v_call: TRBV30
clone_size: .
j_call: TRBJ2-7
cdr3_nt: TGTGCCTGGAGCCGCTCAGGGACAGGGCGTTACGAGCAGTACTTC
cdr3_aa: CAWSRSGTGRYEQYF

d_call: .
v_call: TRBV28
clone_size: once
j_call: TRBJ2-7
cdr3_nt: TGTGCCAGCACTAGGATTAGCAACGCTGGCTACGAGCAGTACTTC
cdr3_aa: CASTRISNAGYEQYF

d_call: .
v_call: TRBV6-6
clone_size: .
j_call: TRBJ1-1
cdr3_nt: TGTGCCAGCATCTCCCCCGTAACAAGCACCATTGAAGCTTTCTTT
cdr3_aa: CASISPVTSTIEAFF

d_call: .
v_call: TRBV5-1
clone_size: .
j_call: TRBJ2-1
cdr3_nt: TGCGCCAGCAGCTTGAGCGAGGGACACTACAATGAGCAGTTCTTC
cdr3_aa: CASSLSEGHYNEQFF

d_call: .
v_call: TRBV4-3
clone_size: .
j_call: TRBJ1-1
cdr3_nt: TGCGCCAGCAGCCAAGTCTGGGAGGGTGGCACTGAAGCTTTCTTT
cdr3_aa: CASSQVWEGGTEAFF

d_call: TRBD2
v_call: TRBV9
clone_size: once
j_call: TRBJ2-3
cdr3_nt: TGTGCCAGCAGCGTTTCTTTGAGCGGGAACACAGATACGCAGTATTTT
cdr3_aa: CASSVSLSGNTDTQYF

d_call: TRBD2
v_call: TRBV11-2
clone_size: .
j_call: TRBJ2-2
cdr3_nt: TGTGCCAGCAGACCTATAGCGGGAGGGAACACCGGGGAGCTGTTTTTT
cdr3_aa: CASRPIAGGNTGELFF

d_call: .
v_call: TRBV2
clone_size: few
j_call: TRBJ2-2
cdr3_nt: TGTGCCAGCACTAAAAGGGGGTCCACCGGGGAGCTGTTTTTT
cdr3_aa: CASTKRGSTGELFF

d_call: .
v_call: TRBV10-3
clone_size: .
j_call: TRBJ2-3
cdr3_nt: TGTGCCATCAGTGGGCTAGAAACAGATACGCAGTATTTT
cdr3_aa: CAISGLETDTQYF

d_call: .
v_call: TRBV25-1
clone_size: .
j_call: TRBJ1-2
cdr3_nt: TGTGCCAGCAGTGAATATGGAGGAACCCATGGCTACACCTTC
cdr3_aa: CASSEYGGTHGYTF

d_call: TRBD1
v_call: TRBV5-1
clone_size: few
j_call: TRBJ2-2
cdr3_nt: TGCGCCAGCAGCTTGGGGAGGACAGGGGTTCGGAGTGAGAGTGAGGAGCTGTTTTTT
cdr3_aa: CASSLGRTGVRSESEELFF

d_call: TRBD1
v_call: TRBV30
clone_size: .
j_call: TRBJ2-7
cdr3_nt: TGTGCCTTAATACAGGGGGCCCTGAGCTCCTACGAGCAGTACTTC
cdr3_aa: CALIQGALSSYEQYF

d_call: .
v_call: TRBV5-6
clone_size: many
j_call: TRBJ2-2
cdr3_nt: TGTGCCAGCAGCCGACAGCACACCGGGGAGCTGTTTTTT
cdr3_aa: CASSRQHTGELFF

d_call: .
v_call: TRBV28
clone_size: .
j_call: TRBJ2-1
cdr3_nt: TGTGCCAGCAGTTTAGAGAATGAGCAGTTCTTC
cdr3_aa: CASSLENEQFF

d_call: TRBD1
v_call: TRBV10-3
clone_size: .
j_call: TRBJ1-3
cdr3_nt: TGTGCCATCAGGGGGACAGGGGATGGAAACACCATATATTTT
cdr3_aa: CAIRGTGDGNTIYF

d_call: TRBD1
v_call: TRBV5-1
clone_size: .
j_call: TRBJ1-4
cdr3_nt: TGCGCCAGCAGCACCGACAGGGCTTCAACTAATGAAAAACTGTTTTTT
cdr3_aa: CASSTDRASTNEKLFF

d_call: TRBD1
v_call: TRBV30
clone_size: few
j_call: TRBJ2-3
cdr3_nt: TGTGCCTGGAGGGGACCGGGACAGGGGACAGATACGCAGTATTTT
cdr3_aa: CAWRGPGQGTDTQYF

d_call: TRBD1
v_call: TRBV6-5
clone_size: .
j_call: TRBJ2-1
cdr3_nt: TGTGCCAGCAGTAGGACAGGGGGCGCTTACAATGAGCAGTTCTTC
cdr3_aa: CASSRTGGAYNEQFF

d_call: .
v_call: TRBV7-2
clone_size: .
j_call: TRBJ1-2
cdr3_nt: TGTGCCAGCAGCGGAGTGGGCTATGGCTACACCTTC
cdr3_aa: CASSGVGYGYTF

d_call: .
v_call: TRBV6-5
clone_size: .
j_call: TRBJ2-5
cdr3_nt: TGTGCCAGCAGTCCGGGGGTGGGAGAGACCCAGTACTTC
cdr3_aa: CASSPGVGETQYF

d_call: .
v_call: TRBV10-3
clone_size: once
j_call: TRBJ1-1
cdr3_nt: TGTGCCATCAGTGGACCCGGCACTGAAGCTTTCTTT
cdr3_aa: CAISGPGTEAFF

d_call: .
v_call: TRBV7-3
clone_size: .
j_call: TRBJ2-5
cdr3_nt: TGTGCCAGCAGCCCTCAGACAGGAGGGGGACAAGAGACCCAGTACTTC
cdr3_aa: CASSPQTGGGQETQYF

d_call: .
v_call: TRBV7-9
clone_size: .
j_call: TRBJ2-1
cdr3_nt: TGTGCCAGCAGCTTATTCCGAGGGACGGGTAGGAATGAGCAGTTCTTC
cdr3_aa: CASSLFRGTGRNEQFF

d_call: TRBD1
v_call: TRBV11-2
clone_size: .
j_call: TRBJ2-7
cdr3_nt: TGTGCCAGCAGCCTAACCGGGACAGGGCTCTACGAGCAGTACTTC
cdr3_aa: CASSLTGTGLYEQYF

d_call: TRBD1
v_call: TRBV29-1
clone_size: .
j_call: TRBJ1-1
cdr3_nt: TGCAGCGTGCCAGACAGGGGATTGAACACTGAAGCTTTCTTT
cdr3_aa: CSVPDRGLNTEAFF

d_call: .
v_call: TRBV5-4
clone_size: .
j_call: TRBJ2-3
cdr3_nt: TGTGCCAGCAGTCAGAGGGCGGGTCAAAACACAGATACGCAGTATTTT
cdr3_aa: CASSQRAGQNTDTQYF

d_call: .
v_call: TRBV9
clone_size: .
j_call: TRBJ2-2
cdr3_nt: TGTGCCAGCAGCGTGAGGGGCGCTACCGGGGAGCTGTTTTTT
cdr3_aa: CASSVRGATGELFF

d_call: TRBD2
v_call: TRBV29-1
clone_size: .
j_call: TRBJ2-1
cdr3_nt: TGCAGCTCCAGGACTAGCGGGAGGACCCCCCCTTACAATGAGCAGTTCTTC
cdr3_aa: CSSRTSGRTPPYNEQFF

d_call: TRBD2
v_call: TRBV10-3
clone_size: .
j_call: TRBJ2-7
cdr3_nt: TGTGCCATCAGTGAGGGCGGGAGTGGGTACGAGCAGTACTTC
cdr3_aa: CAISEGGSGYEQYF